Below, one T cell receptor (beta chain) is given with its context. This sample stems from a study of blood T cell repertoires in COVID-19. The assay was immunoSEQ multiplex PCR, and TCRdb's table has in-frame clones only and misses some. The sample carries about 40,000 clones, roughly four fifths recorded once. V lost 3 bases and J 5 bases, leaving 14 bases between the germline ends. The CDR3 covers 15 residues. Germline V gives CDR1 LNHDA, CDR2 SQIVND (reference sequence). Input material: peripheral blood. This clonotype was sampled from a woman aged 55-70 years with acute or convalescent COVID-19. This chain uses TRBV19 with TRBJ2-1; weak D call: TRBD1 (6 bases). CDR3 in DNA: TGTGCCAGTAGTATTATTAGTGGACAGAACAATGAGCAGTTCTTC. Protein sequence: CASSIISGQNNEQFF.